Each of the 6 T cell receptor beta chains below was sequenced from the same sample in a study of human T cells and chemical hapten exposure. Time point: patch test 2, 6 weeks after DPC sensitization. Treatment denoted: therapeutic diphenylcyclopropenone sensitization with weekly scalp DPC. TCRdb called the RACE reads again in MiXCR, with one record for every CDR3 protein. The profile covers 350,000 to 400,000 distinct CDR3 sequences, with about 6% appearing a single time and about 6% taken by the ten largest. The sample here was whole blood, taken in connection with sensitization to the hapten diphenylcyclopropenone (DPC). These receptors originate from a woman aged 18 to 35 with alopecia areata. Some clones in this sample may be carry-over from other donors' samples.

The sample holds a few counts of this clonotype. V gene TRBV27 combines with J gene TRBJ1-3; D gene uncertain. CDR1 is MNHEY and CDR2 is SMNVEV in the germline V gene (reference sequence). The CDR3 is 14 residues long. V was shortened by 1 base and J by 9 bases, with 13 bases between the two germline ends. CDR3 bases: TGTGCCAGCAGTTTATATGCCCACTTCAGCACCATATATTTT. Amino acid sequence: CASSLYAHFSTIYF.

This clonotype appeared a single time. With a much larger clone just one base away, this may be a read error. The chain is built from TRBV4-2 and TRBJ2-7, with 8 bases lining up with TRBD1. V was clipped by 0 bases and J by 1 base; unmatched bases: 2. CDR3 length: 15 amino acids. From germline, CDR1 is LGHNA and CDR2 YNFKEQ. Here the CDR3 DNA reads TGTGCCAGCAGCCAAGAGGGACAGGAGTCCTACGAGCAGTACTTC. Translation: CASSQEGQESYEQYF.

This clonotype was seen a few times. The chain carries TRBV20-1 and TRBJ1-1; tentative D call: TRBD1 (5 bases). Deletions cut 2 bases from V and 0 bases from J, with 13 bases between. Per germline, CDR1 DFQATT and CDR2 SNEGSKA (reference sequence). This CDR3 spans 15 amino acids. CDR3 coding DNA: TGCAGTGCTAGATCTAGGGGACTCATGAACACTGAAGCTTTCTTT. Protein sequence: CSARSRGLMNTEAFF.

This clonotype was found many times. The rearrangement links TRBV29-1 to TRBJ1-1, with a weak D call TRBD1 (6 bases). CDR3 length: 16 amino acids. Per the germline V gene, CDR1 is SQVTM and CDR2 is ANQGSEA. Trimming stripped 4 bases from V and 5 bases from J, with 23 bases between. CDR3 in DNA: TGCAGCGTTGTTACTTGGGGCAGGGGATTCTCGACTGAAGCTTTCTTT. Translation: CSVVTWGRGFSTEAFF. Looking up the rest from reference TRBV29-1 and TRBJ1-1 gives the full variable domain: SAVISQKPSRDICQRGTSLTIQCQVDSQVTMMFWYRQQPGQSLTLIATANQGSEATYESGFVIDKFPISRPNLTFSTLTVSNMSPEDSSIYLCSVVTWGRGFSTEAFFGQGTRLTVV.

Ten or more counts support this clonotype. The chain uses TRBV10-3 and TRBJ2-7; TRBD2 agrees at 12 bases. Per germline, CDR1 ENHRY and CDR2 SYGVKD. With 8 bases clipped from V and 7 bases from J, the junction kept 12 bases outside the gene matches. This CDR3 contains 15 residues. CDR3: CAIGPSGGAWLEQYF. Here the CDR3 DNA reads TGTGCCATCGGCCCTAGCGGGGGGGCTTGGCTGGAGCAGTACTTC.

The gene calls are TRBV28 and TRBJ2-2, with unresolved D. The V end lost 6 bases, the J end lost 0 bases, and 14 bases lay between the germline ends. CDR1 and CDR2 (germline): MDHEN, SYDVKM. CDR3 length: 16 residues. The CDR3 is CASSSRHFPNTGELFF. The CDR3 DNA reads as TGTGCCAGCAGCTCCCGACACTTTCCGAACACCGGGGAGCTGTTTTTT.